Here is one T cell receptor (beta chain) with its context. The data originate from a study of T cell responses to AZD1222 COVID-19 vaccine. CDR3 length: 17 residues. Trimming removed 2 bases from V and 1 base from J, with 17 bases in between. CDR1 is SGHRS, CDR2 YFSETQ, per germline. TCRdb keeps only in-frame clones here, not all; method: immunoSEQ multiplex PCR. The sample has around 150,000 clones, around four fifths seen once; the top ten hold roughly 4%. The chain uses TRBV5-1 and TRBJ2-3; tentatively, D is TRBD2 (6 bases). This specimen was peripheral blood, taken on day 0 of AZD1222 vaccination. This TCR was sampled from an adult in good health. This CDR3 is CASSFNQGGSRTDTQYF. The DNA for the CDR3 is TGCGCCAGCAGCTTTAACCAGGGAGGCTCCCGCACAGATACGCAGTATTTT.